The source of this T cell receptor (beta chain) is a study of T cell repertoires in cytomegalovirus infection. Study details: Selected CMV epitopes included recently identified HLA-C-restricted ones as well as well-studied HLA-B-restricted ones.

TCRdb re-called the reads through MiXCR, storing one row per CDR3 protein. The data contain about 900,000 distinct CDR3 sequences, around 32% of them seen just once; the ten biggest clones take up around an eighth. Points on this clonotype: The antigen is unknown.

The germline V and J ends were trimmed by 3 bases and 4 bases, with 7 bases remaining between them. The CDR3 runs to 13 residues. Germline assignment: CDR1 WNHNN and CDR2 SYGVQD (reference sequence). This specimen consisted of cultured CD8+ T cells from PBMCs, obtained from culture after CMV antigen stimulation. The rearrangement links TRBV10-1 to TRBJ1-5; no reliable D call. The sequence derives from a human donor in good health (CMV status not recorded). Some clones in this sample may be carry-over from other donors' samples. The CDR3 here is CASSDNQNQPQHF. As DNA, the CDR3 is TGCGCCAGCAGTGATAACCAGAATCAGCCCCAGCATTTT.